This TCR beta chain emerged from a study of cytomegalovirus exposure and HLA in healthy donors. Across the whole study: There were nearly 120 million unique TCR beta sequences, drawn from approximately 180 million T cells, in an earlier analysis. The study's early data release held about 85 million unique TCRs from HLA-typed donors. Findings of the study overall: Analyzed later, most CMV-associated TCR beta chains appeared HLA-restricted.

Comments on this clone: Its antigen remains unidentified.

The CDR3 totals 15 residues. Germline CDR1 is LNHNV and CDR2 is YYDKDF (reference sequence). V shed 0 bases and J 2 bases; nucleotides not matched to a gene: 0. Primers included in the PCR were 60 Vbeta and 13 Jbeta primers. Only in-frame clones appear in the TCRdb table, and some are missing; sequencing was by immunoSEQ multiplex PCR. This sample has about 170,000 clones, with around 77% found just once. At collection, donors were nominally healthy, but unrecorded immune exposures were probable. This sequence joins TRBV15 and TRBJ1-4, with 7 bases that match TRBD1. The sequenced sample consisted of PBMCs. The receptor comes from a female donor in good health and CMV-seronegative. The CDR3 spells CATSREQGTNEKLFF. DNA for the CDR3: TGTGCCACCAGCAGAGAACAGGGGACTAATGAAAAACTGTTTTTT.